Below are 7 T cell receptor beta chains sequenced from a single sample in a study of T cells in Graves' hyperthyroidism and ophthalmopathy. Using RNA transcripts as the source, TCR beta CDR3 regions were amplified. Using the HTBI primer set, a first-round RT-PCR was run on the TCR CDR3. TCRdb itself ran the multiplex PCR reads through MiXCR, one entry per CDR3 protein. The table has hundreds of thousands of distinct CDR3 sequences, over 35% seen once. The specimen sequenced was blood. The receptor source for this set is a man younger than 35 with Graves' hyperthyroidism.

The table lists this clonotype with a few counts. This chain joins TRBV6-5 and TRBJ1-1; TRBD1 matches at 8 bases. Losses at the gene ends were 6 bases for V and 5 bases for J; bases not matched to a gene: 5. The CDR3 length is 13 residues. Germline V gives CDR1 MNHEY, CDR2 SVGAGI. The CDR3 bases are TGTGCCAGCAGATCTCAGGGGGCTACTGAAGCTTTCTTT. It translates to CASRSQGATEAFF.

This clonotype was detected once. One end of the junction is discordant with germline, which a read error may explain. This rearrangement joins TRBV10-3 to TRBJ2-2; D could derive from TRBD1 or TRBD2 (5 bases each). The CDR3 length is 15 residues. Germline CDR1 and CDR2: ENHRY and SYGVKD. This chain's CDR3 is CASSTGTDNTGELFF. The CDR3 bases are TGTGCCAGCAGTACCGGGACGGATAACACCGGGGAGCTGTTTTTT.

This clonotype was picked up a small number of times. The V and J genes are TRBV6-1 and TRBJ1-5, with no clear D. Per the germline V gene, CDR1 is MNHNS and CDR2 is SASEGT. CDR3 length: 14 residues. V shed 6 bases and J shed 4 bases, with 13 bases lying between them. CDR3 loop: CASREGPSNQPQHF. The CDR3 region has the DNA TGTGCCAGCAGGGAGGGTCCCTCGAATCAGCCCCAGCATTTT.

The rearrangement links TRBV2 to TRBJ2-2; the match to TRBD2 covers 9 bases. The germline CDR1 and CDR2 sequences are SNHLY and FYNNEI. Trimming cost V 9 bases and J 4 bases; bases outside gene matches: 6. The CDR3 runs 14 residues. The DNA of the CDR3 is TGTGCCAGAGAGACTAGCGGAGGCACCGGGGAGCTGTTTTTT. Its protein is CARETSGGTGELFF.

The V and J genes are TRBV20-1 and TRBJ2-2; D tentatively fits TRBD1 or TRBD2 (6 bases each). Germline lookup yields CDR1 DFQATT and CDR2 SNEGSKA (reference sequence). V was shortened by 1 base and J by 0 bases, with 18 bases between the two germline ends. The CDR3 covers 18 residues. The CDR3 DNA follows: TGCAGTGCTAGAGCTCCCGCGGGGACACAGGCGAACACCGGGGAGCTGTTTTTT. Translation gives CSARAPAGTQANTGELFF.

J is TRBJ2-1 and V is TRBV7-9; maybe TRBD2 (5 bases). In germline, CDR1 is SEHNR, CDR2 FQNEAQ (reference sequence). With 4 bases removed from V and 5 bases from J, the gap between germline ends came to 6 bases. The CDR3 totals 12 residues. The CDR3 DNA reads TGTGCCAGCAGCTACGGGGACAATGAGCAGTTCTTC. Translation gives CASSYGDNEQFF.

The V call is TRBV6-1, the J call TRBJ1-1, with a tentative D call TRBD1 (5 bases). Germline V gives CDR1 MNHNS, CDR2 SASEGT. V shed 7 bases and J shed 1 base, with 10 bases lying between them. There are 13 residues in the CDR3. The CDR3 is CASTLGENTEAFF. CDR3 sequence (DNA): TGTGCCAGCACCCTGGGGGAGAACACTGAAGCTTTCTTT.